This TCR beta chain was captured by sequencing in a study of T cell responses to AZD1222 COVID-19 vaccine. This clone appeared once. What it recognizes is unknown. Study-wide points: Only six AZD1222 recipients tested seropositive at baseline. No day 14 peak samples; only post-peak repertoires were characterized. Donors, mostly white British, included more females; clonal diversity was possibly underestimated.

V lost 4 bases to trimming and J lost 7 bases; unmatched junction nucleotides: 0. The CDR3 runs to 11 residues. Germline loops: CDR1 SGHNT, CDR2 YENEEA. Using immunoSEQ multiplex PCR, the repertoire was profiled, and TCRdb retains in-frame clones only, with some absent. In the table there are approximately 180,000 clones, 85% to 95% of which are singletons. The chain combines TRBV11-3 with TRBJ2-5; 7 bases fit TRBD2. The source was peripheral blood, collected 28 days after the second dose of the MenACWY control vaccine. The TCR was taken from an adult who received the MenACWY meningococcal vaccine as a control. As DNA, the CDR3 is TGTGCCAGCAGCTGGGGGGGGACCCAGTACTTC. Amino acid sequence: CASSWGGTQYF. Using reference TRBV11-3 and TRBJ2-5 for the parts outside the CDR3, the full variable domain is EAGVVQSPRYKIIEKKQPVAFWCNPISGHNTLYWYLQNLGQGPELLIRYENEEAVDDSQLPKDRFSAERLKGVDSTLKIQPAELGDSAVYLCASSWGGTQYFGPGTRLLVL.